Listed here are 28 T cell receptor beta chains from one sample, sequenced in a study of cytomegalovirus exposure and HLA in healthy donors. Both 60 Vbeta primers and 13 Jbeta primers went into the PCR. Data came from immunoSEQ multiplex PCR; TCRdb stores just in-frame clones and leaves some out. The sample holds about 120,000 clones, roughly 77% seen once. Input material: PBMCs. All receptors come from a man in his forties or fifties in good health and CMV-seronegative.

The rearrangement uses TRBV29-1 and TRBJ2-7; TRBD1 matches 9 bases. CDR1 and CDR2 (germline): SQVTM, ANQGSEA. This CDR3 comprises 13 residues. V trimming: 2 bases; J trimming: 5 bases; junction bases outside the gene matches: 4. The CDR3 spells CSVETGTGHEQYF. CDR3 nucleotide sequence: TGCAGCGTTGAAACCGGGACAGGGCACGAGCAGTACTTC.

The CDR3 spells CASSASQSTEAFF. In DNA, the CDR3 is TGTGCCAGCAGCGCGTCACAGAGCACTGAAGCTTTCTTT. The V call is TRBV11-2, the J call TRBJ1-1, with no clear D. The CDR3 spans 13 residues. Trimming removed 5 bases at V and 4 bases at J, with 11 bases between. CDR1 is SGHAT, CDR2 FQNNGV, per germline.

A word on this clone: One end of the junction does not line up with germline, which may come from a read error. This chain links TRBV10-3 with TRBJ2-6; TRBD1 matches at 9 bases. The V gene's germline CDR1 is ENHRY and CDR2 SYGVKD. This CDR3 is 17 amino acids long. Written as DNA, the CDR3 is TGTGCCATCGGGTCCGGGACAGGGAGCTCTGGGGCCAACGGCCTGACTTTC. This codes for CAIGSGTGSSGANGLTF.

Written as DNA, the CDR3 is TGTGCCAGCAGTGACTCGAGCACAGGGGGTACACCCCTCCACTTT. Translated: CASSDSSTGGTPLHF. J is TRBJ1-6 and V is TRBV6-4; TRBD1 aligns across 8 bases. Germline CDR1 reads MRHNA; CDR2 reads SNTAGT. Germline trimming cut 0 bases from V and 11 bases from J; bases unmatched to any gene: 6. CDR3 length: 15 amino acids.

The chain joins TRBV27 to TRBJ1-1; D unclear. This CDR3 has 14 amino acids. Germline V gives CDR1 MNHEY, CDR2 SMNVEV (reference sequence). V lost 4 bases, J lost 1 base, and 10 bases lay in between. The CDR3 DNA follows: TGTGCCAGCAGTTACATATCGAAGAACACTGAAGCTTTCTTT. Its protein is CASSYISKNTEAFF.

The chain uses TRBV28 and TRBJ1-4, with TRBD1 identical over 7 bases. The CDR3 is 15 amino acids. CDR1 MDHEN and CDR2 SYDVKM come from the germline V gene. V lost 2 bases and J lost 3; bases outside the gene matches: 3. CDR3 nucleotides: TGTGCCAGCAGTTTAACCGGGACAGCTAATGAAAAACTGTTTTTT. As protein: CASSLTGTANEKLFF.

The chain carries TRBV19 and TRBJ1-1, with 9 bases fitting TRBD1. The germline gives CDR1 LNHDA, CDR2 SQIVND (reference sequence). V lost 7 bases, J lost 1 base, and 4 bases stayed unmatched. This CDR3 contains 14 residues. CDR3 coding DNA: TGTGCCAGTAACGTGGACAGGGGGAACACTGAAGCTTTCTTT. It is translated as CASNVDRGNTEAFF. The full variable domain, in which reference TRBV19 and TRBJ1-1 provide the parts outside the CDR3, is DGGITQSPKYLFRKEGQNVTLSCEQNLNHDAMYWYRQDPGQGLRLIYYSQIVNDFQKGDIAEGYSVSREKKESFPLTVTSAQKNPTAFYLCASNVDRGNTEAFFGQGTRLTVV.

J is TRBJ2-5 and V is TRBV7-2; tentatively, D is TRBD2 (6 bases). V shed 0 bases and J shed 4 bases, with 12 bases lying between them. The CDR3 has 15 amino acids. Germline loops: CDR1 SGHTA, CDR2 FQGNSA. CDR3 in amino acids: CASSLALGGGETQYF. CDR3 bases: TGTGCCAGCAGCTTAGCTCTCGGGGGAGGAGAGACCCAGTACTTC.

The chain uses TRBV4-3 and TRBJ2-7; no clear D. Germline values: CDR1 LGHNA, CDR2 YSLEER. Trimming cost V 0 bases and J 2 bases, with 8 bases left between them. The CDR3 is 14 amino acids. This CDR3 reads CASSQDLITYEQYF. CDR3 in DNA: TGCGCCAGCAGCCAAGATCTTATAACCTACGAGCAGTACTTC.

This clone appeared a single time. The chain carries TRBV2 and TRBJ2-5, with D possibly matching TRBD2 (6 bases). The V end lost 4 bases, the J end lost 1 base, and 13 bases lay between the germline ends. The length of the CDR3 is 15 residues. Looked up from germline, CDR1 is SNHLY and CDR2 is FYNNEI. The CDR3 is CASSGAGTGQETQYF. CDR3 in DNA: TGTGCCAGCAGTGGGGCGGGGACGGGCCAAGAGACCCAGTACTTC.

This clone was seen a few times. The DNA of the CDR3 is TGTGCCAGCAGCTCCAGGGCTAGCGGGGGGACTAGCACAGATACGCAGTATTTT. It yields the protein CASSSRASGGTSTDTQYF. The chain recombines TRBV5-6 with TRBJ2-3, with 11 bases fitting TRBD2. This CDR3 is built from 18 residues. V lost 3 bases and J lost 0; bases outside the gene matches: 9. Germline V gene data show CDR1 as SGHDT and CDR2 as YYEEEE.

This clone appeared a few times. The V and J genes are TRBV27 and TRBJ1-1; 9 bases line up with TRBD1. Trimming removed 9 bases from V and 2 bases from J; junction bases left unmatched: 10. Germline assignment: CDR1 MNHEY and CDR2 SMNVEV (reference sequence). This CDR3 contains 15 residues. The CDR3 DNA is TGTGCCAGTGGACAGGGGCTCTCTCTTAACACTGAAGCTTTCTTT. Translated: CASGQGLSLNTEAFF.

In this sample, this clone turned up a few times. CDR3 residues: CASSLSAGMNTEAFF. The CDR3 region has the DNA TGTGCCAGCAGCTTATCGGCAGGGATGAACACTGAAGCTTTCTTT. J is TRBJ1-1 and V is TRBV7-9, with D possibly matching TRBD1 (5 bases). Trimming took 2 bases from V and 0 from J, leaving 10 bases between them. The CDR3 covers 15 residues. Germline V gene lookup returns CDR1 SEHNR and CDR2 FQNEAQ (reference sequence).

This clone was picked up one time. The V call is TRBV11-3, the J call TRBJ2-7; D not resolved. The CDR3 runs to 13 residues. Deletions cut 3 bases from V and 3 bases from J, with 9 bases between. Germline CDR1 is SGHNT and CDR2 is YENEEA. The CDR3 is CASSLNRYYEQYF. CDR3 bases: TGTGCCAGCAGCTTGAATAGATACTACGAGCAGTACTTC. Full variable domain (missing parts from reference TRBV11-3 and TRBJ2-7): EAGVVQSPRYKIIEKKQPVAFWCNPISGHNTLYWYLQNLGQGPELLIRYENEEAVDDSQLPKDRFSAERLKGVDSTLKIQPAELGDSAVYLCASSLNRYYEQYFGPGTRLTVT.

This clone showed up just a few times. The chain joins TRBV29-1 to TRBJ1-5; 7 bases agree with TRBD1. The germline gives CDR1 SQVTM, CDR2 ANQGSEA. Trimming cost V 2 bases and J 2 bases; bases outside gene matches: 3. The CDR3 sequence is 14 residues long. CDR3 sequence reads: CSVESGTGNQPQHF. CDR3 bases: TGCAGCGTTGAATCCGGGACAGGCAATCAGCCCCAGCATTTT.

This chain links TRBV5-4 with TRBJ2-7; 8 bases are shared with TRBD2. The J segment lost 3 bases and the V segment lost 3 bases, leaving 2 bases of the junction unmatched. The CDR3 is 13 amino acids. CDR1 and CDR2 (germline): SGHNT, YYREEE (reference sequence). The CDR3 DNA reads TGTGCCAGCAGCTCCCGGGGGGGCTACGAGCAGTACTTC. Translating it yields CASSSRGGYEQYF.

This chain links TRBV2 with TRBJ1-1; D is uncertain. V shed 9 bases and J shed 3 bases, with 17 bases lying between them. Per germline, CDR1 SNHLY and CDR2 FYNNEI. This CDR3 is 14 amino acids long. CDR3 protein: CASNNPRRDTEAFF. CDR3 bases: TGTGCCAGTAATAACCCGCGGAGGGACACTGAAGCTTTCTTT.

This clone was counted once. This rearrangement joins TRBV18 to TRBJ2-1; perhaps TRBD2 as D (6 bases). The germline gives CDR1 KGHSH, CDR2 LQKENI. The CDR3 contains 16 residues. V lost 4 bases and J 6 bases, leaving 19 bases between the germline ends. The CDR3 DNA sequence: TGTGCCAGCTCACTAAACCTCCTGGGGGGACCCAATGAGCAGTTCTTC. This sequence encodes CASSLNLLGGPNEQFF.

The chain employs TRBV28 and TRBJ1-5, with D uncertain. Trimming removed 2 bases from V and 3 bases from J, with 8 bases in between. The germline gives CDR1 MDHEN, CDR2 SYDVKM. The CDR3 covers 14 residues. The CDR3 region is CASSLGQLNQPQHF. As DNA, the CDR3 is TGTGCCAGCAGTTTAGGGCAGCTCAATCAGCCCCAGCATTTT.

V usage is TRBV18 and J usage is TRBJ2-7, with 7 bases aligning to TRBD2. This CDR3 has 18 residues. Germline CDR1 KGHSH, CDR2 LQKENI. The junction had 14 bases not matched to a gene; V was cut back by 1 base and J by 2 bases. CDR3 coding DNA: TGTGCCAGCTCACCACGGATAGTGGCGACTAGCTCGGCCTACGAGCAGTACTTC. This sequence encodes CASSPRIVATSSAYEQYF.

CDR3 sequence reads: CASSLEGQGGEPQHF. Written as DNA, the CDR3 is TGTGCCAGCAGCTTAGAGGGCCAGGGCGGGGAGCCCCAGCATTTT. The chain links TRBV7-9 to TRBJ1-5; a weak D match, TRBD1 (5 bases). This CDR3 is built from 15 residues. CDR1 and CDR2 from the germline V gene are SEHNR and FQNEAQ (reference sequence). The germline V and J ends were trimmed by 1 base and 8 bases, with 15 bases remaining between them.

This sequence joins TRBV28 and TRBJ2-3; maybe TRBD2 (6 bases). V lost 7 bases to trimming and J lost 14 bases, with 28 bases between them. Germline lookup yields CDR1 MDHEN and CDR2 SYDVKM. The CDR3 is 15 amino acids. The CDR3 DNA reads as TGTGCCAGCACGCCCGCTGCGGGACCCCTAGATCGACGGTATTTT. Translated: CASTPAAGPLDRRYF.

This clone was counted between two and nine times. The J gene is TRBJ1-5, the V gene TRBV5-6; D call uncertain. The germline CDR1 and CDR2 sequences are SGHDT and YYEEEE. CDR3 size: 16 residues. V was trimmed by 0 bases and J by 3 bases, leaving 13 bases between them. CDR3 nucleotides: TGTGCCAGCAGCTTGGTCCGGGGAACGAACAATCAGCCCCAGCATTTT. This gives the protein CASSLVRGTNNQPQHF.

This clone was recorded once. The rearrangement uses TRBV4-2 and TRBJ2-2; D not resolved. CDR3 length: 14 amino acids. Germline CDR1 and CDR2: LGHNA and YNFKEQ. V lost 6 bases, J lost 5 bases, and 13 bases lay in between. CDR3 sequence reads: CASSPKKVTGELFF. Written as DNA, the CDR3 is TGTGCCAGCAGTCCTAAGAAAGTAACCGGGGAGCTGTTTTTT.

The rearrangement joins TRBV5-1 to TRBJ2-2, with D perhaps matching TRBD1 (6 bases). The CDR3 sequence is 15 residues long. V was pared by 4 bases and J by 0 bases, with 10 bases between. Germline CDR1 reads SGHRS; CDR2 reads YFSETQ. The CDR3 reads CASSATGTNTGELFF. CDR3 coding DNA: TGCGCCAGCAGCGCAACAGGGACGAACACCGGGGAGCTGTTTTTT.

This clone came up once. Germline and junction disagree at one end, which may indicate a read error. The chain employs TRBV19 and TRBJ2-4; 10 nucleotides match TRBD1. The CDR3 loop spans 14 amino acids. From germline, CDR1 is LNHDA and CDR2 SQIVND (reference sequence). The CDR3 sequence is CATNGVGQGNSQYF. The DNA of the CDR3 is TGTGCCACAAACGGTGTGGGACAGGGGAACAGTCAGTACTTC.

This clone was counted a single time. This chain joins TRBV2 and TRBJ2-1, with TRBD2 matching 9 bases. V lost 6 bases and J lost 9; bases outside the gene matches: 9. This CDR3 is built from 14 residues. Germline V gene data show CDR1 as SNHLY and CDR2 as FYNNEI. The DNA for the CDR3 is TGTGCCAGCAGGGCCGGGACTAGCAATTTTGAGCAGTTCTTC. Protein: CASRAGTSNFEQFF.

The chain has TRBV5-1 and TRBJ2-7, with 12 bases that match TRBD2. The junction had 5 bases not matched to a gene; V was cut back by 4 bases and J by 0 bases. The CDR3 covers 16 residues. CDR1 SGHRS and CDR2 YFSETQ come from the germline V gene. Here the CDR3 DNA reads TGCGCCAGCAGCGTGGGGACTAGCGGGTACTCCTACGAGCAGTACTTC. Translating gives CASSVGTSGYSYEQYF. Together with reference TRBV5-1 and TRBJ2-7, the CDR3 gives the full variable domain: KAGVTQTPRYLIKTRGQQVTLSCSPISGHRSVSWYQQTPGQGLQFLFEYFSETQRNKGNFPGRFSGRQFSNSRSEMNVSTLELGDSALYLCASSVGTSGYSYEQYFGPGTRLTVT.